The 8 T cell receptor beta chains given below trace back to one sample, sequenced in a study of human T cells and chemical hapten exposure. TCRdb ran MiXCR on the RACE reads and lists one entry per CDR3 protein. The data show 85,000 to 100,000 distinct CDR3 sequences, 11% seen once. Time point reported: pre-sensitization, week 0. Stated treatment: therapeutic diphenylcyclopropenone sensitization with weekly scalp DPC. Material: whole blood, obtained in connection with sensitization to the hapten diphenylcyclopropenone (DPC). The receptors originated from a woman aged 60-70 years with alopecia areata. Some clones in this sample may be carry-over from other donors' samples.

In its sample, this clonotype was seen many times. This chain joins TRBV24-1 and TRBJ2-7; D is unclear. The germline gives CDR1 KGHDR, CDR2 SFDVKD. V lost 4 bases and J 7 bases, leaving 10 bases between the germline ends. The length of the CDR3 is 12 residues. The CDR3 is CATSDLYGEQYF. The DNA for the CDR3 is TGTGCCACCAGTGACCTATACGGGGAGCAGTACTTC.

A word on this clonotype: A much larger clone differs from this one at a single base, so this may be a read error. The V and J genes are TRBV18 and TRBJ1-1; no definite D call. This CDR3 is 14 amino acids long. The V gene lost 1 base and the J gene lost 4 bases, with 10 bases spanning the gap. CDR1 KGHSH and CDR2 LQKENI come from the germline V gene. CDR3 amino acids: CASSPLRMATEAFF. CDR3 DNA: TGTGCCAGCTCACCACTCAGGATGGCCACTGAAGCTTTCTTT.

This clonotype was observed a handful of times. The V call is TRBV5-1, the J call TRBJ2-2, with D perhaps matching TRBD1 or TRBD2 (5 bases each). The length of the CDR3 is 15 residues. From germline, CDR1 is SGHRS and CDR2 YFSETQ. V gave up 8 bases and J gave up 5 bases, with 19 bases separating them. The CDR3 loop is CASSRTGPITGELFF. CDR3 in DNA: TGCGCCAGTTCAAGGACGGGACCAATTACCGGGGAGCTGTTTTTT.

This clonotype was observed at least ten times. The rearrangement links TRBV24-1 to TRBJ2-1, with D perhaps TRBD1 or TRBD2 (6 bases each). Germline V lookup: CDR1 KGHDR, CDR2 SFDVKD. CDR3 length equals 15 residues. With 3 bases removed from V and 8 bases from J, the gap between germline ends came to 16 bases. CDR3 nucleotide sequence: TGTGCCACCAGTGATCCGAGGGGGGACCGGGATGAGCAGTTCTTC. Protein: CATSDPRGDRDEQFF.

The V gene is TRBV5-5, the J gene TRBJ1-3, with D hard to call. This CDR3 contains 14 residues. The V gene's germline CDR1 is SGHKS and CDR2 YYEKEE (reference sequence). Trimming removed 2 bases at V and 0 bases at J, with 6 bases between. The CDR3 DNA is TGTGCCAGCAGCTTATGGGACTCTGGAAACACCATATATTTT. This encodes CASSLWDSGNTIYF.

This clonotype showed up many times. V usage is TRBV7-9 and J usage is TRBJ1-2; TRBD1 might be the D (6 bases). Per the germline V gene, CDR1 is SEHNR and CDR2 is FQNEAQ (reference sequence). The ends were cut back, 4 bases at V and 0 bases at J, with 15 bases in the middle. CDR3 length: 16 amino acids. The CDR3 spells CASSSGQNQPNYGYTF. In DNA form, the CDR3 reads TGTGCCAGCAGCTCAGGACAGAACCAGCCTAACTATGGCTACACCTTC.

Ten or more counts support this clonotype. V is TRBV27 and J is TRBJ2-1; TRBD1 or TRBD2 may be the D gene (5 bases each). The CDR3 runs 13 residues. The V gene lost 5 bases and the J gene lost 8 bases, with 13 bases spanning the gap. Per the germline V gene, CDR1 is MNHEY and CDR2 is SMNVEV (reference sequence). The CDR3 coding sequence is TGTGCCAGCAGTACCGCCGGGACGGATGAGCAGTTCTTC. Protein: CASSTAGTDEQFF.

This clonotype was seen a handful of times. The chain has TRBV18 and TRBJ2-7; TRBD2 matches at 10 bases. CDR1 is KGHSH and CDR2 is LQKENI in the germline V gene. V shed 4 bases, J shed 0 bases, and the junction held 3 bases outside the gene matches. This CDR3 contains 15 residues. CDR3 coding DNA: TGTGCCAGCTCACTACTAGCGGGGAGCTCCTACGAGCAGTACTTC. This translates into CASSLLAGSSYEQYF. The full variable domain, rest sourced from reference TRBV18 and TRBJ2-7, is NAGVMQNPRHLVRRRGQEARLRCSPMKGHSHVYWYRQLPEEGLKFMVYLQKENIIDESGMPKERFSAEFPKEGPSILRIQQVVRGDSAAYFCASSLLAGSSYEQYFGPGTRLTVT.